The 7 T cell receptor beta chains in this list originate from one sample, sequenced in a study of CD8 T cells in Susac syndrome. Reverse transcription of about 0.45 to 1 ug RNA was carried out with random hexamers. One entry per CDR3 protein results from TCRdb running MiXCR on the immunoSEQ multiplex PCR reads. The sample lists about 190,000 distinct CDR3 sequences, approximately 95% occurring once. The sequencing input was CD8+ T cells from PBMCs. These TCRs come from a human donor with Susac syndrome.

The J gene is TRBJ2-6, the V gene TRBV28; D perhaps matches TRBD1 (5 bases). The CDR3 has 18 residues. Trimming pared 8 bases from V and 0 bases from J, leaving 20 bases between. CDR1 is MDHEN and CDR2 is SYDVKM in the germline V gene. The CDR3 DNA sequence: TGTGCCAGCGAAACACGAGGACATCCTCCCTCTGGGGCCAACGTCCTGACTTTC. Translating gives CASETRGHPPSGANVLTF.

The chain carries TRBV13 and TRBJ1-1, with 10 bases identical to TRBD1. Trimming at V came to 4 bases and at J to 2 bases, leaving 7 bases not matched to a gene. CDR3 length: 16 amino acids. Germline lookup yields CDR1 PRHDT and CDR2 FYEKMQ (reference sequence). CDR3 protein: CASSSTGTGVNTEAFF. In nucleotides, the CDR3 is TGTGCCAGCAGCTCTACCGGGACAGGGGTTAACACTGAAGCTTTCTTT.

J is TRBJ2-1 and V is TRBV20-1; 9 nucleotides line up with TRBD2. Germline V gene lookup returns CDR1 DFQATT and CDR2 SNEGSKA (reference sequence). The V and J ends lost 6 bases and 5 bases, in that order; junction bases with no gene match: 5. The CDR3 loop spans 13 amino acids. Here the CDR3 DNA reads TGCAGTGCGCCGGGACTAGCTAACAATGAGCAGTTCTTC. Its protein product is CSAPGLANNEQFF.

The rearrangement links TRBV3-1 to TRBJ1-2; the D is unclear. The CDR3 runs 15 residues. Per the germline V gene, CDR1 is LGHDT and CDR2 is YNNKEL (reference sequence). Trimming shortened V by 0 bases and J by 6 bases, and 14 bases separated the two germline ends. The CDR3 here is CASSQERSIWDGYTF. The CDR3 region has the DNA TGTGCCAGCAGCCAAGAAAGGTCAATTTGGGATGGCTACACCTTC.

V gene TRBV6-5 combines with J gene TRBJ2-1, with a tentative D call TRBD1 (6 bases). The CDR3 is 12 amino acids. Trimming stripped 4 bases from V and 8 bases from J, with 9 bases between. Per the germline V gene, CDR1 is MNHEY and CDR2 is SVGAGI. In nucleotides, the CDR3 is TGTGCCAGCAGTTCTAACAGGGATGAGCAGTTCTTC. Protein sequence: CASSSNRDEQFF.

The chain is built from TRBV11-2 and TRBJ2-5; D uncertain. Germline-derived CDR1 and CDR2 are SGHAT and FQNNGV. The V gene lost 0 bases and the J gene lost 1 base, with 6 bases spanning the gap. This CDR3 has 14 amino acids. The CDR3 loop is CASSLDTFQETQYF. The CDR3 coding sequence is TGTGCCAGCAGCTTAGACACGTTCCAAGAGACCCAGTACTTC.

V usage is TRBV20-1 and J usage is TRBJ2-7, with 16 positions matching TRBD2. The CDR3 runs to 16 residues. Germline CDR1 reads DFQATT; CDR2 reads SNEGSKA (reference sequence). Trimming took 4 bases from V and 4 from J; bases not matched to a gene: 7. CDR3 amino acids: CSAIGTSGRESYEQYF. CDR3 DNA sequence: TGCAGTGCTATAGGGACTAGCGGGAGGGAAAGTTACGAGCAGTACTTC.